This T cell receptor beta chain appears in the sequencing data of a study of vaccination effects on CD4 cells after COVID-19. Study details: Post-vaccine sampling occurred a median 72 days after the second dose.

Here immunoSEQ multiplex PCR was the method, and the copy in TCRdb shows in-frame clones only, minus some. The sample consists of around 30,000 clones, around three quarters of them appearing once. Per germline, CDR1 SGHTA and CDR2 FQGNSA. The CDR3 covers 14 residues. After removal of 0 bases from V and 4 bases from J, the junction contained 1 base not matched to a gene. Prior to sequencing, the ViraFEST assay stimulated PBMC with viral peptide pools, which expanded the antigen-specific CD4+ T cells. Isolating CD4+ T cells followed 9 to 10 days of culture. Two-dose vaccination with either BNT162b2 or mRNA-1273 was given to the participants. Notes on this clone: What it binds is unknown.

The specimen was CD4+ T cells from PBMCs cultured with HCoV-229E spike peptides, collected after COVID-19 vaccination. J is TRBJ2-3 and V is TRBV7-2; 7 positions match TRBD2. This receptor was obtained from a human donor who received a COVID-19 vaccine. For the CDR3, the DNA is TGTGCCAGCAGCTTAGCCAGCGGGGCAGATACGCAGTATTTT. It specifies CASSLASGADTQYF.